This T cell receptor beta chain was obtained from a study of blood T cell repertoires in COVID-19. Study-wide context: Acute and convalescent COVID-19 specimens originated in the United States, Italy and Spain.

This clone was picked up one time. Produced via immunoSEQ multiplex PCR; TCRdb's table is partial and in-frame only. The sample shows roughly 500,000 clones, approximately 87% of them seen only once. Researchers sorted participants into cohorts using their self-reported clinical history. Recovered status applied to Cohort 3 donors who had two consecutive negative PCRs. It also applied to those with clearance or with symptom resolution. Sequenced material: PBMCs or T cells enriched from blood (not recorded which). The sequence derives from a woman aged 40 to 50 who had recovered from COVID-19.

Here the CDR3 DNA reads TGCAGCGTGTTAAGAGTGGGCAATCTTAACTATGGCTACACCTTC. Amino acid sequence: CSVLRVGNLNYGYTF. This chain uses TRBV29-1 with TRBJ1-2; D ambiguous. Germline loops: CDR1 SQVTM, CDR2 ANQGSEA. V was trimmed by 6 bases and J by 1 base, leaving 18 bases between them. The CDR3 is 15 residues long.